Listed here are 6 T cell receptor beta chains from one sample, sequenced in a study of T-cell reconstitution after alpha-beta-depleted transplantation in children. Library preparation (for TCRbeta) was performed with unique molecular identifiers. One entry per CDR3 protein, called by TCRdb with MiXCR from the PCR reads. The sample has some 95,000 distinct CDR3 sequences; under 25% are singletons. The sample here was PBMCs, taken before TCRalphabeta/CD19-depleted stem cell transplant. The receptors originated from a boy aged 2 to 9 with acute lymphoblastic leukemia, due to receive a stem cell transplant.

The chain couples TRBV7-2 to TRBJ2-2, with TRBD1 matching 7 bases. CDR1 is SGHTA and CDR2 is FQGNSA in the germline V gene. The CDR3 spans 15 residues. The V segment lost 3 bases and the J segment 5 bases; nucleotides outside the gene matches: 6. DNA of the CDR3: TGTGCCAGCAGCTTTGCAGGGGGTGGGACCGGGGAGCTGTTTTTT. It is translated as CASSFAGGGTGELFF.

The V and J genes are TRBV14 and TRBJ2-7, with D maybe TRBD2 (6 bases). Trimming removed 0 bases from V and 5 bases from J, with 14 bases in between. CDR3 length: 15 residues. Germline CDR1 SGHDN, CDR2 FVKESK. The CDR3 DNA reads TGTGCCAGCAGCCAAGATGGGCGGGGTCGGAACGAGCAGTACTTC. This codes for CASSQDGRGRNEQYF. Looking up the rest from reference TRBV14 and TRBJ2-7 gives the full variable domain: EAGVTQFPSHSVIEKGQTVTLRCDPISGHDNLYWYRRVMGKEIKFLLHFVKESKQDESGMPNNRFLAERTGGTYSTLKVQPAELEDSGVYFCASSQDGRGRNEQYFGPGTRLTVT.

The V call is TRBV12-3 or TRBV12-4, the J call TRBJ1-5; D remains unclear. V was clipped by 0 bases and J by 0 bases, with 9 bases between them. The CDR3 consists of 16 residues. CDR3 bases: TGTGCCAGCAGTTTAGCGGCCCACGGTAGCAATCAGCCCCAGCATTTT. The encoded protein is CASSLAAHGSNQPQHF.

The table lists this clonotype with a few counts. The V and J genes are TRBV20-1 and TRBJ2-4; D call uncertain. Trimming shortened V by 5 bases and J by 4 bases, and 15 bases separated the two germline ends. The germline gives CDR1 DFQATT, CDR2 SNEGSKA (reference sequence). The CDR3 is 14 residues long. CDR3 nucleotide sequence: TGCAGTGCTGCTCCCCTAGTTGTAAAAAACATTCAGTACTTC. Protein: CSAAPLVVKNIQYF.

On this clonotype: One end of the junction does not line up with germline, which may come from a read error. This rearrangement joins TRBV28 to TRBJ2-5; 10 bases line up with TRBD2. Germline assignment: CDR1 MDHEN and CDR2 SYDVKM. The CDR3 spans 17 residues. In DNA, the CDR3 is TGTGCCAGCAGTTTAGCAGCGGGAGGGCTATTCCAAGAGACCCTGTACTTC. Translation gives CASSLAAGGLFQETLYF. Drawing the rest from reference TRBV28 and TRBJ2-5, the complete variable domain is DVKVTQSSRYLVKRTGEKVFLECVQDMDHENMFWYRQDPGLGLRLIYFSYDVKMKEKGDIPEGYSVSREKKERFSLILESASTNQTSMYLCASSLAAGGLFQETLYFGPGTRLLVL.

V gene TRBV20-1 combines with J gene TRBJ2-2; D is undetermined. Germline assignment: CDR1 DFQATT and CDR2 SNEGSKA (reference sequence). This CDR3 contains 14 residues. The ends were cut back, 0 bases at V and 6 bases at J, with 11 bases in the middle. CDR3 in amino acids: CSARDPRAAGELFF. CDR3 DNA: TGCAGTGCTAGAGATCCCCGGGCGGCCGGGGAGCTGTTTTTT.